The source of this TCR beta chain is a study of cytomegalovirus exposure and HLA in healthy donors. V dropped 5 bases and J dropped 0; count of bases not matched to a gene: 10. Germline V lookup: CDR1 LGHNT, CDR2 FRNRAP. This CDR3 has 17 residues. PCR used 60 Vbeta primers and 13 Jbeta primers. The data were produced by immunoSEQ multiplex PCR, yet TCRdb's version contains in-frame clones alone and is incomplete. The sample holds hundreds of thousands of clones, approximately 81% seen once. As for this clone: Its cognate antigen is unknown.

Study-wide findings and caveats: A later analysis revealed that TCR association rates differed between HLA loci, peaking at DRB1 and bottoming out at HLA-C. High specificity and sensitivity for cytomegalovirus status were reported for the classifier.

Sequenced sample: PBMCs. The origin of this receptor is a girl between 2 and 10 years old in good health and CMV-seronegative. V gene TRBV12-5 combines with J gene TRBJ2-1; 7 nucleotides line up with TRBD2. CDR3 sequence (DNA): TGTGCTAGTGGTCTACGACTAGCCCAGAGCTCCTACAATGAGCAGTTCTTC. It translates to CASGLRLAQSSYNEQFF. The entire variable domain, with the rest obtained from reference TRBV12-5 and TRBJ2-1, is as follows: DARVTQTPRHKVTEMGQEVTMRCQPILGHNTVFWYRQTMMQGLELLAYFRNRAPLDDSGMPKDRFSAEMPDATLATLKIQPSEPRDSAVYFCASGLRLAQSSYNEQFFGPGTRLTVL.